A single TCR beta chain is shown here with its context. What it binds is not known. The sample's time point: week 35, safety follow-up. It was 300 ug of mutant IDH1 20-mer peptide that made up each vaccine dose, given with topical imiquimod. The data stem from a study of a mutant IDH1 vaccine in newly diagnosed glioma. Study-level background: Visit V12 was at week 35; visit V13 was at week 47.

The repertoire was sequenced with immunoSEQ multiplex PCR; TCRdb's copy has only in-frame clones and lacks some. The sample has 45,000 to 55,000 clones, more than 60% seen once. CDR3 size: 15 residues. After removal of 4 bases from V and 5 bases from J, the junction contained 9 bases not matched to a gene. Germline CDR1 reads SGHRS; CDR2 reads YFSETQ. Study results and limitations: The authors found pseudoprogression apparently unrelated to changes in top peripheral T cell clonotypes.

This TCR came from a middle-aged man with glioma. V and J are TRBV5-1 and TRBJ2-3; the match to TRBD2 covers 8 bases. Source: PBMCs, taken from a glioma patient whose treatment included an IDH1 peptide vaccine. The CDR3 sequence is CASSRGGPQIDTQYF. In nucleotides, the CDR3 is TGCGCCAGCAGCCGGGGGGGGCCTCAGATAGATACGCAGTATTTT. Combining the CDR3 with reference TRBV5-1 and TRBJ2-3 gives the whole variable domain KAGVTQTPRYLIKTRGQQVTLSCSPISGHRSVSWYQQTPGQGLQFLFEYFSETQRNKGNFPGRFSGRQFSNSRSEMNVSTLELGDSALYLCASSRGGPQIDTQYFGPGTRLTVL.